This T cell receptor beta chain was recovered during a study of regulatory and conventional T cells in RAG deficiency. Study-wide results and limits: Omenn patients showed >75% Treg-Tconv overlap and shorter CDR3 lengths.

Genomic DNA came from blood conventional CD4+ T cells gated CD25-low CD127-high. Profiling relied on immunoSEQ multiplex PCR, and the TCRdb table lists in-frame clones only, not all of them. The profile shows 20,000 to 25,000 clones, nearly 96% of them singletons. Notes on this clone: Its cognate antigen is unknown.

The sample also formed part of further work on regulatory T cells. That work contributes: The primer mix had 52 TRBV and 13 TRBJ primers.

The source of this sequence is a human donor in good health. Sequenced: CD25- CD4+ T cells sorted from blood.

DNA for the CDR3: TGTGCCAGCCGCCCACTCACAGAATCGTTGGGTGAAAGCAATCAGCCCCAGCATTTT. Translating gives CASRPLTESLGESNQPQHF. V is TRBV27 and J is TRBJ1-5; D gene unclear. Germline loops: CDR1 MNHEY, CDR2 SMNVEV (reference sequence). The CDR3 sequence is 19 residues long. V was pared by 8 bases and J by 1 base, with 27 bases between.